These 29 T cell receptor beta chains were sequenced from one sample in a study of blood T cell repertoires in COVID-19. Sequencing used immunoSEQ multiplex PCR; TCRdb keeps in-frame clones, though not all of them. The sample includes 250,000 to 300,000 clones, about 90% of them seen just once. The sample consisted of peripheral blood. The receptor source for this set is a woman between 45 and 60 years old who had recovered from COVID-19.

This clone has only a few counts. This same CDR3 is encoded by further DNA sequences in the sample. V is TRBV7-2 and J is TRBJ1-1, with no clear D. V shed 0 bases and J shed 4 bases, with 9 bases lying between them. This CDR3 has 14 residues. Germline V gives CDR1 SGHTA, CDR2 FQGNSA. This CDR3 is CASSLAGRGTEAFF. The CDR3 nucleotides are TGTGCCAGCAGCTTAGCAGGGAGAGGCACTGAAGCTTTCTTT.

This clone has more than one count but fewer than ten. The chain has TRBV20-1 and TRBJ1-1, with unresolved D. The length of the CDR3 is 11 residues. V lost 3 bases and J lost 8, with 10 bases in between. Germline-derived CDR1 and CDR2 are DFQATT and SNEGSKA (reference sequence). CDR3 sequence (DNA): TGCAGTGCTAGCGGGAGGCAGGAAGCTTTCTTT. Protein product: CSASGRQEAFF.

The CDR3 DNA reads TGTGCCAGCAGGGGGACAGGGCCCCACTCCTACGAGCAGTACTTC. Protein sequence: CASRGTGPHSYEQYF. This rearrangement joins TRBV28 to TRBJ2-7; 9 nucleotides align to TRBD1. V shed 6 bases and J 0 bases; nucleotides not matched to a gene: 6. Germline V gene lookup returns CDR1 MDHEN and CDR2 SYDVKM. The CDR3 runs 15 residues. Full variable domain (rest looked up from reference TRBV28 and TRBJ2-7): DVKVTQSSRYLVKRTGEKVFLECVQDMDHENMFWYRQDPGLGLRLIYFSYDVKMKEKGDIPEGYSVSREKKERFSLILESASTNQTSMYLCASRGTGPHSYEQYFGPGTRLTVT.

This chain connects TRBV7-8 to TRBJ1-5; no firm D call. Germline V gene data show CDR1 as SGHVS and CDR2 as FQNEAQ. The CDR3 totals 17 residues. V lost 1 base and J lost 1, with 14 bases in between. CDR3 protein: CASSLGAGIGSNQPQHF. DNA for the CDR3: TGTGCCAGCAGCTTAGGGGCGGGGATCGGAAGCAATCAGCCCCAGCATTTT.

The chain joins TRBV27 to TRBJ1-1; D gene uncertain. From germline, CDR1 is MNHEY and CDR2 SMNVEV (reference sequence). The CDR3 length is 15 residues. V dropped 6 bases and J dropped 3 bases, with 17 bases sitting between them. The chain's CDR3 is CASRPQGREYTEAFF. For the CDR3, the DNA is TGTGCCAGCAGGCCCCAAGGGAGGGAATACACTGAAGCTTTCTTT.

This clone came up once. The V call is TRBV9, the J call TRBJ2-2, with no clear D. The length of the CDR3 is 15 residues. Germline lookup yields CDR1 SGDLS and CDR2 YYNGEE. The V end was cut by 0 bases, the J end by 8 bases, with 14 bases between. The CDR3 DNA sequence: TGTGCCAGCAGCGTAGGGGCCCGTGCCCCGGGGGAGCTGTTTTTT. Protein: CASSVGARAPGELFF.

The chain has TRBV7-6 and TRBJ1-2; weak D call: TRBD1 (5 bases). Trimming stripped 1 base from V and 8 bases from J, with 20 bases between. The CDR3 has 16 amino acids. CDR1 and CDR2 from the germline V gene are SGHVS and FNYEAQ. For the CDR3, the DNA is TGTGCCAGCAGCTTAGGTGGGCCAGGGCTTGAGTGGGGCTACACCTTC. It specifies CASSLGGPGLEWGYTF.

The chain uses TRBV11-3 and TRBJ2-1; a weak D match, TRBD2 (6 bases). The CDR3 covers 14 residues. Trimming cost V 6 bases and J 1 base, with 10 bases left between them. Looked up from germline, CDR1 is SGHNT and CDR2 is YENEEA. The CDR3 nucleotides read TGTGCCAGCAGTTTGGGAGGTTCCTACAATGAGCAGTTCTTC. It specifies CASSLGGSYNEQFF.

The genes are TRBV9 and TRBJ2-3; a possible D gene is TRBD2 (6 bases). Looked up from germline, CDR1 is SGDLS and CDR2 is YYNGEE. V lost 0 bases, J lost 5 bases, and 7 bases lay in between. The CDR3 has 13 residues. The CDR3 region has the DNA TGTGCCAGCAGCGTAGAGGGACTAGATACGCAGTATTTT. Amino acids: CASSVEGLDTQYF.

The rearrangement links TRBV5-4 to TRBJ2-3; D is perhaps TRBD1 (5 bases). Trimming shortened V by 0 bases and J by 5 bases, and 10 bases separated the two germline ends. Germline assignment: CDR1 SGHNT and CDR2 YYREEE (reference sequence). The CDR3 is 14 residues long. The chain's CDR3 is CASSLEGRKDTQYF. As DNA, the CDR3 is TGTGCCAGCAGCTTGGAGGGGCGGAAAGATACGCAGTATTTT.

The V and J genes are TRBV18 and TRBJ1-5; a possible D gene is TRBD1 (6 bases). The V gene's germline CDR1 is KGHSH and CDR2 LQKENI. CDR3 length: 16 residues. Trimming left V 3 bases short and J 5 bases short, with 17 bases between. DNA for the CDR3: TGTGCCAGCTCACCCCCAAGGGACACCGTCTATCAGCCCCAGCATTTT. Translated, it gives CASSPPRDTVYQPQHF. The full variable domain, rest sourced from reference TRBV18 and TRBJ1-5, is NAGVMQNPRHLVRRRGQEARLRCSPMKGHSHVYWYRQLPEEGLKFMVYLQKENIIDESGMPKERFSAEFPKEGPSILRIQQVVRGDSAAYFCASSPPRDTVYQPQHFGDGTRLSIL.

This clone was recorded once. In nucleotides, the CDR3 is TGTGCCAGCTCACCAGCCCTGGGACAGAACACTGAAGCTTTCTTT. Protein sequence: CASSPALGQNTEAFF. V is TRBV18 and J is TRBJ1-1; maybe TRBD1 (6 bases). Trimming took off 2 bases at V and 1 base at J, with 11 bases between the two ends. The CDR3 is 15 residues long. The germline V gene has CDR1 KGHSH and CDR2 LQKENI.

The chain recombines TRBV7-6 with TRBJ2-5, with 7 nucleotides matching TRBD2. Germline V lookup: CDR1 SGHVS, CDR2 FNYEAQ. This CDR3 is built from 15 residues. V shed 5 bases and J 2 bases; nucleotides not matched to a gene: 8. This chain's CDR3 is CASSPMFGGQETQYF. DNA for the CDR3: TGTGCCAGCAGCCCGATGTTCGGGGGGCAAGAGACCCAGTACTTC.

V is TRBV10-3 and J is TRBJ2-3; D might be TRBD1 (6 bases). The length of the CDR3 is 13 residues. Germline V gene sequence: CDR1 ENHRY, CDR2 SYGVKD. V dropped 0 bases and J dropped 8 bases, with 9 bases sitting between them. Here the CDR3 DNA reads TGTGCCATCAGTGAGTCATCAGGGGCTACGCAGTATTTT. Protein sequence: CAISESSGATQYF.

In DNA, the CDR3 is TGTGCCAGCAGCGGGGAGGGGAAGAACACTGAAGCTTTCTTT. Translating gives CASSGEGKNTEAFF. This sequence joins TRBV25-1 and TRBJ1-1; possibly TRBD1 for D (5 bases). Trimming cost V 6 bases and J 1 base, with 12 bases left between them. Per the germline V gene, CDR1 is MGHDK and CDR2 is SYGVNS. CDR3 length: 14 residues.

The V gene is TRBV6-5, the J gene TRBJ1-1; 7 nucleotides line up with TRBD1. J was trimmed by 2 bases and V by 5 bases; bases with no gene match: 5. The CDR3 is 14 residues long. Germline CDR1 and CDR2: MNHEY and SVGAGI. The CDR3 DNA is TGTGCCAGCAGTCCTGGACAGGCCAACACTGAAGCTTTCTTT. Translating gives CASSPGQANTEAFF.

The sample holds one count of this clone. The V gene is TRBV2, the J gene TRBJ1-5; perhaps TRBD1 as D (6 bases). V was trimmed by 6 bases and J by 4 bases, leaving 7 bases between them. This CDR3 has 12 residues. Germline CDR1 is SNHLY and CDR2 is FYNNEI. The CDR3 DNA reads as TGTGCCAGCAGCGGGACAAATCAGCCCCAGCATTTT. This translates into CASSGTNQPQHF.

This chain joins TRBV5-6 and TRBJ1-2; TRBD1 agrees at 8 bases. There are 15 residues in the CDR3. The V gene end was trimmed by 0 bases and the J gene end by 0 bases; junction bases not matched to a gene: 1. CDR1 and CDR2 from the germline V gene are SGHDT and YYEEEE. The CDR3: CASSLAGGANYGYTF. CDR3 nucleotides: TGTGCCAGCAGCTTGGCAGGGGGCGCTAACTATGGCTACACCTTC.

The chain employs TRBV11-2 and TRBJ2-7; TRBD2 agrees at 11 bases. Trimming at V came to 5 bases and at J to 4 bases, leaving 16 bases not matched to a gene. Germline loops: CDR1 SGHAT, CDR2 FQNNGV. The CDR3 sequence is 18 residues long. The DNA of the CDR3 is TGTGCCAGCAGCCTCCCTAGGGATAGCGGGAGGGGCTCGTACGAGCAGTACTTC. Amino acid sequence: CASSLPRDSGRGSYEQYF.

The V and J genes are TRBV28 and TRBJ1-1; D may be TRBD1 (5 bases). The CDR3 is made up of 14 amino acids. The V end was cut by 3 bases, the J end by 4 bases, with 12 bases between. From germline, CDR1 is MDHEN and CDR2 SYDVKM. The CDR3 nucleotides read TGTGCCAGCAGTTTGGGGCAGTTTGGCACTGAAGCTTTCTTT. This codes for CASSLGQFGTEAFF.

The rearrangement uses TRBV7-9 and TRBJ1-2; D unclear. Trimming stripped 7 bases from V and 2 bases from J, with 11 bases between. This CDR3 comprises 13 residues. CDR1 and CDR2 from the germline V gene are SEHNR and FQNEAQ (reference sequence). The CDR3 DNA is TGTGCCAGCACCAACGGTCCAAACTATGGCTACACCTTC. Translated, it gives CASTNGPNYGYTF.

The chain has TRBV18 and TRBJ1-1, with D hard to call. This CDR3 is built from 14 residues. The V gene lost 7 bases and the J gene lost 1 base, with 13 bases spanning the gap. Germline CDR1 and CDR2: KGHSH and LQKENI. The CDR3 reads CASYSPETNTEAFF. CDR3 nucleotides: TGTGCCAGCTATTCGCCGGAGACGAACACTGAAGCTTTCTTT.

The chain employs TRBV28 and TRBJ1-3, with D perhaps TRBD1 (5 bases). The CDR3 has 16 residues. Germline V lookup: CDR1 MDHEN, CDR2 SYDVKM. Trimming took off 5 bases at V and 0 bases at J, with 14 bases between the two ends. CDR3 coding DNA: TGTGCCAGCAGTCCAATGGGCAGGGCCTCTGGAAACACCATATATTTT. Protein product: CASSPMGRASGNTIYF.

V usage is TRBV4-1 and J usage is TRBJ1-2; D not resolved. V was shortened by 1 base and J by 4 bases, with 13 bases between the two germline ends. The CDR3 is made up of 15 amino acids. Germline V gives CDR1 MGHRA, CDR2 YSYEKL. This CDR3 is CASSQGSGNGYGYTF. CDR3 DNA: TGCGCCAGCAGCCAAGGTTCGGGGAATGGCTATGGCTACACCTTC.

The chain links TRBV7-6 to TRBJ2-3, with D perhaps TRBD1 (6 bases). This CDR3 has 16 residues. From germline, CDR1 is SGHVS and CDR2 FNYEAQ. V was clipped by 3 bases and J by 0 bases, with 13 bases between them. The CDR3 DNA reads as TGTGCCAGCAGCTTGGCTCACGGACAGAGCACAGATACGCAGTATTTT. This codes for CASSLAHGQSTDTQYF.

The V and J genes are TRBV10-3 and TRBJ2-5; D perhaps matches TRBD1 (5 bases). The germline V gene encodes CDR1 ENHRY and CDR2 SYGVKD. V lost 9 bases, J lost 3 bases, and 20 bases lay in between. The CDR3 loop spans 15 amino acids. Here the CDR3 reads CAISPLWQGEETQYF. The DNA of the CDR3 is TGTGCCATTAGTCCTTTGTGGCAGGGTGAAGAGACCCAGTACTTC.

The chain uses TRBV29-1 and TRBJ2-7, with TRBD2 as a possible D gene (6 bases). Germline loops: CDR1 SQVTM, CDR2 ANQGSEA. With 7 bases removed from V and 5 bases from J, the gap between germline ends came to 21 bases. CDR3 length: 14 amino acids. As DNA, the CDR3 is TGCAGCGCCGGGGGTGGGCGACAAGCTGACGAGCAGTACTTC. This translates into CSAGGGRQADEQYF.

Turning to this clone: Other DNA variants within this sample encode the same CDR3. The V and J genes are TRBV5-1 and TRBJ2-7; 8 nucleotides line up with TRBD1. This CDR3 region has 13 residues. Germline CDR1 SGHRS, CDR2 YFSETQ. With 4 bases clipped from V and 4 bases from J, the junction kept 4 bases outside the gene matches. In DNA form, the CDR3 reads TGCGCCAGCAGCCCGGACAGGGCATACGAGCAGTACTTC. Protein sequence: CASSPDRAYEQYF.

The genes are TRBV19 and TRBJ2-2; 7 nucleotides align to TRBD2. V lost 5 bases, J lost 3 bases, and 9 bases stayed unmatched. The germline gives CDR1 LNHDA, CDR2 SQIVND (reference sequence). The CDR3 loop spans 16 amino acids. The CDR3 region is CASSLLGSGDTGELFF. The CDR3 DNA reads TGTGCCAGTAGTTTATTGGGAAGCGGGGACACCGGGGAGCTGTTTTTT.